This TCR beta chain was profiled in a study of OX40 agonist ivuxolimab in advanced cancers. Study details: The study treated patients with ivuxolimab, an agonistic anti-OX40 (CD134) antibody.

Study-wide points: It was also the case that some nonresponders had low normalized T-cell clonal expansion.

For this clone: Its matching antigen is unknown.

Profiling relied on immunoSEQ multiplex PCR, and the TCRdb table lists in-frame clones only, not all of them. The table lists over 65,000 clones, under 90% of them singletons. CDR3 size: 16 residues. Germline CDR1 and CDR2: ENHRY and SYGVKD. Deletions cut 10 bases from V and 0 bases from J, with 19 bases between. This receptor was obtained from an adult with an advanced solid tumor such as melanoma, head and neck, liver or kidney cancer. The sequences come from CD4+ or CD8+ T cells sorted from blood, collected in a trial of the OX40 agonist ivuxolimab. This chain links TRBV10-3 with TRBJ1-5; a weak D match, TRBD1 (6 bases). CDR3 sequence reads: CASRAGGPNSNQPQHF. CDR3 nucleotides: TGTGCCAGCCGGGCCGGGGGGCCCAATAGCAATCAGCCCCAGCATTTT.